This passage covers 18 T cell receptor beta chains from one sample sequenced in a study of blood T cell repertoires in COVID-19. Data came from immunoSEQ multiplex PCR; TCRdb stores just in-frame clones and leaves some out. The sample has 150,000 to 200,000 clones; 86% are singletons. The sample taken for sequencing was peripheral blood. The source of these receptors is a man in his fifties or sixties with active or convalescent COVID-19.

This chain links TRBV4-2 with TRBJ1-2; TRBD1 might be the D (6 bases). Trimming cost V 0 bases and J 12 bases, with 11 bases left between them. The CDR3 is 12 amino acids. Germline V gives CDR1 LGHNA, CDR2 YNFKEQ. CDR3 amino acids: CASSQDQGLNTF. The CDR3 DNA reads as TGTGCCAGCAGCCAAGACCAGGGGCTCAACACCTTC.

This sequence joins TRBV24-1 and TRBJ2-3, with D perhaps TRBD1 (5 bases). In germline, CDR1 is KGHDR, CDR2 SFDVKD. This CDR3 region has 11 residues. Trimming pared 10 bases from V and 5 bases from J, leaving 9 bases between. CDR3 loop: CATARGDTQYF. CDR3 nucleotides: TGTGCCACAGCAAGGGGAGATACGCAGTATTTT.

This clone is a singleton in its sample. The rearrangement links TRBV19 to TRBJ2-5, with D maybe TRBD2 (6 bases). The CDR3 is 14 amino acids. CDR1 and CDR2 from the germline V gene are LNHDA and SQIVND (reference sequence). Trimming removed 1 base at V and 5 bases at J, with 11 bases between. In DNA, the CDR3 is TGTGCCAGTAGTATAGGCCGGGGGTCGGAGACCCAGTACTTC. Translated: CASSIGRGSETQYF.

This chain joins TRBV30 and TRBJ2-1; 7 bases are a match to TRBD1. CDR3 length equals 11 residues. Losses at the gene ends were 0 bases for V and 12 bases for J; bases not matched to a gene: 2. The germline V gene has CDR1 GTSNPN and CDR2 SVGIG (reference sequence). Here the CDR3 reads CAWSVRQGQFF. CDR3 in DNA: TGTGCCTGGAGTGTACGACAGGGGCAGTTCTTC.

This chain uses TRBV19 with TRBJ1-3, with 7 bases identical to TRBD1. CDR1 and CDR2 (germline): LNHDA, SQIVND (reference sequence). The trim removed 6 bases at V and 0 bases at J, leaving 5 bases unmatched. There are 15 residues in the CDR3. For the CDR3, the DNA is TGTGCCAGTAGCCGGACAGGAATCTCTGGAAACACCATATATTTT. It is translated as CASSRTGISGNTIYF.

The chain recombines TRBV5-6 with TRBJ1-1; 11 bases are shared with TRBD1. CDR1 is SGHDT, CDR2 YYEEEE, per germline. The CDR3 is made up of 12 amino acids. The CDR3 protein is CTDRGLSTEAFF. The CDR3 coding sequence is TGTACGGACAGGGGGCTAAGCACTGAAGCTTTCTTT.

This clone was observed a single time. This chain links TRBV5-1 with TRBJ2-5; possibly TRBD1 for D (6 bases). Germline V gene data show CDR1 as SGHRS and CDR2 as YFSETQ. V was pared by 6 bases and J by 4 bases, with 13 bases between. The CDR3 has 13 amino acids. The CDR3 loop is CASNDQGRETQYF. The DNA for the CDR3 is TGCGCCAGCAACGATCAGGGGAGAGAGACCCAGTACTTC.

J is TRBJ2-6 and V is TRBV2; 9 bases line up with TRBD1. Trimming at V came to 6 bases and at J to 2 bases, leaving 14 bases not matched to a gene. Germline CDR1 and CDR2: SNHLY and FYNNEI. The CDR3 has 19 residues. The CDR3 DNA follows: TGTGCCAGCAGGTTCCCACCGGGACAGGGAATTCCTGGGGCCAACGTCCTGACTTTC. Translation gives CASRFPPGQGIPGANVLTF.

The chain is built from TRBV3-1 (or the pseudogene TRBV3-2) and TRBJ2-4; 16 bases map to TRBD2. The V and J ends lost 1 base and 2 bases, in that order; junction bases with no gene match: 2. Germline V CDR1 and CDR2: LGHDT, YNNKEL (reference sequence). The CDR3 covers 18 residues. The CDR3 DNA is TGTGCCAGCAGCCAAGGGGGACTAGCGGGAGGGCCCAAAAACATTCAGTACTTC. Translated: CASSQGGLAGGPKNIQYF.

The chain couples TRBV5-1 to TRBJ2-3, with 12 bases identical to TRBD2. The V gene end was trimmed by 4 bases and the J gene end by 3 bases; junction bases not matched to a gene: 6. CDR1 is SGHRS, CDR2 YFSETQ, per germline. The CDR3 runs to 16 residues. The CDR3, as DNA: TGCGCCAGCAGCCATCAGACTAGCGGGAGTACAGATACGCAGTATTTT. This translates into CASSHQTSGSTDTQYF.

V usage is TRBV10-3 and J usage is TRBJ1-1; maybe TRBD1 (6 bases). Deletions cut 6 bases from V and 1 base from J, with 9 bases between. CDR1 and CDR2 (germline): ENHRY, SYGVKD. The CDR3 consists of 13 residues. The DNA for the CDR3 is TGTGCCATCAGACAGGGTGGGAACACTGAAGCTTTCTTT. Protein product: CAIRQGGNTEAFF.

J is TRBJ2-7 and V is TRBV28; 9 bases align to TRBD1. This CDR3 contains 15 residues. The junction had 11 bases not matched to a gene; V was cut back by 5 bases and J by 6 bases. CDR1 is MDHEN, CDR2 SYDVKM, per germline. CDR3: CASSPLGQGGFEQYF. In DNA, the CDR3 is TGTGCCAGCAGTCCCTTGGGACAGGGAGGATTCGAGCAGTACTTC. Full variable domain (outside the CDR3, taken from reference TRBV28 and TRBJ2-7): DVKVTQSSRYLVKRTGEKVFLECVQDMDHENMFWYRQDPGLGLRLIYFSYDVKMKEKGDIPEGYSVSREKKERFSLILESASTNQTSMYLCASSPLGQGGFEQYFGPGTRLTVT.

The J gene is TRBJ2-3, the V gene TRBV19; 14 positions agree with TRBD2. V was pared by 5 bases and J by 3 bases, with 4 bases of the junction left unmatched. The germline V gene encodes CDR1 LNHDA and CDR2 SQIVND (reference sequence). This CDR3 comprises 16 residues. This chain's CDR3 is CASSSRLAGGTDTQYF. The CDR3 DNA reads TGTGCCAGTAGTTCCCGACTAGCGGGGGGGACAGATACGCAGTATTTT.

This chain links TRBV5-1 with TRBJ1-5, with no clear D. CDR3 length: 15 amino acids. Germline CDR1 SGHRS, CDR2 YFSETQ. Deletions cut 0 bases from V and 1 base from J, with 8 bases between. CDR3 protein: CASSLGPGSNQPQHF. As DNA, the CDR3 is TGCGCCAGCAGCTTGGGGCCGGGAAGCAATCAGCCCCAGCATTTT.

The chain joins TRBV2 to TRBJ2-1, with a tentative D call TRBD2 (6 bases). The CDR3 consists of 15 residues. V was pared by 6 bases and J by 7 bases, with 19 bases between. Germline V gives CDR1 SNHLY, CDR2 FYNNEI. DNA for the CDR3: TGTGCCAGCAGACGAACGGGAGCTTCGTTGAATGAGCAGTTCTTC. Protein product: CASRRTGASLNEQFF.

The rearrangement uses TRBV27 and TRBJ2-1; perhaps TRBD2 as D (6 bases). Germline V gene sequence: CDR1 MNHEY, CDR2 SMNVEV (reference sequence). V gave up 8 bases and J gave up 2 bases, with 19 bases separating them. The CDR3 length is 16 residues. DNA for the CDR3: TGTGCCAGCTTCTCCCCGGGGGACCCAGCCTACAATGAGCAGTTCTTC. As protein: CASFSPGDPAYNEQFF.

The V and J genes are TRBV28 and TRBJ2-3, with 8 bases matching TRBD2. With V trimmed by 3 bases and J by 0 bases, 8 bases remained unmatched. This CDR3 spans 17 amino acids. CDR1 and CDR2 from the germline V gene are MDHEN and SYDVKM. The CDR3 sequence is CASSFPGRVRSTDTQYF. The CDR3 DNA follows: TGTGCCAGCAGTTTCCCCGGGAGGGTTAGAAGCACAGATACGCAGTATTTT.

This sequence joins TRBV7-3 and TRBJ2-5; TRBD2 matches 8 bases. Germline V gives CDR1 SGHTA, CDR2 FQGTGA. The CDR3 covers 16 residues. The J segment lost 2 bases and the V segment lost 2 bases, leaving 7 bases of the junction unmatched. CDR3 sequence reads: CASSLVTSGGQETQYF. DNA of the CDR3: TGTGCCAGCAGCTTAGTTACTAGCGGAGGTCAAGAGACCCAGTACTTC.